Listed below are T cell receptor beta chains from one sample, sequenced in a study of T-cell reconstitution after alpha-beta-depleted transplantation in children. TCRdb fed the PCR reads into MiXCR, producing one record per CDR3 protein. The sample carries a few hundred thousand distinct CDR3 sequences, approximately 30% recorded once. Material: PBMCs, obtained before TCRalphabeta/CD19-depleted stem cell transplant. The receptor source for this set is a boy younger than two with Wiskott-Aldrich syndrome, due to receive a stem cell transplant. CDR3s include the opening cysteine and the closing phenylalanine or tryptophan. D genes are given only for firm matches. Part of the rows lack a size; the others show once, few, many or a class for expanded clones.

abundance,v_gene,d_gene,j_gene,CDR3aa,CDR3nt
NA,TRBV12-3/TRBV12-4,TRBD2,TRBJ2-1,CASSLAVLAGENEQFF,TGTGCCAGCAGTTTAGCCGTACTAGCGGGAGAGAATGAGCAGTTCTTC
NA,TRBV5-1,NA,TRBJ2-7,CASGPGTRGIAYF,TGCGCCAGCGGACCTGGGACACGCGGGATTGCGTACTTC
few,TRBV20-1,NA,TRBJ2-2,CSARDTRGELFF,TGCAGTGCTAGAGATACTAGAGGGGAGCTGTTTTTT
NA,TRBV7-6,TRBD2,TRBJ2-5,CASSPLLAGALRETQYF,TGTGCCAGCAGCCCTTTACTAGCGGGAGCCCTTAGAGAGACCCAGTACTTC
NA,TRBV20-1,TRBD2,TRBJ2-1,CSARAGLAGAGEQFF,TGCAGTGCGAGAGCGGGACTAGCGGGAGCGGGTGAGCAGTTCTTC
NA,TRBV15,TRBD1,TRBJ1-6,CATSRTGANSPLHF,TGTGCCACCAGCAGGACAGGGGCAAATTCACCCCTCCACTTT
NA,TRBV5-1,NA,TRBJ2-2,CASSLATGPGELFF,TGCGCCAGCAGCTTGGCTACAGGGCCCGGGGAGCTGTTTTTT
NA,TRBV3-1,NA,TRBJ2-3,CASSQDWAYSKRTDTQYF,TGTGCCAGCAGCCAAGATTGGGCCTACTCCAAACGCACAGATACGCAGTATTTT
NA,TRBV6-5,TRBD2,TRBJ2-1,CASSYEASGRTEQFF,TGTGCCAGCAGTTACGAGGCTAGCGGGAGAACTGAGCAGTTCTTC
few,TRBV27,TRBD2,TRBJ2-2,CSSSFGGAGTGELFF,TGTTCCAGCAGTTTCGGGGGGGCCGGAACCGGGGAGCTGTTTTTT
few,TRBV20-1,TRBD1,TRBJ1-5,CSAETGGINQPQHF,TGCAGTGCTGAGACAGGGGGAATCAATCAGCCCCAGCATTTT
NA,TRBV20-1,TRBD2,TRBJ2-1,CSAPTSGRNEQFF,TGCAGTGCCCCGACTAGCGGGAGAAATGAGCAGTTCTTC
few,TRBV5-1,NA,TRBJ2-7,CASSLDIYKTYYEQYF,TGCGCCAGCAGCTTGGATATTTACAAGACCTACTACGAGCAGTACTTC
NA,TRBV19,NA,TRBJ1-1,CASSPRTVMNTEAFF,TGTGCCAGTAGCCCTCGGACAGTTATGAACACTGAAGCTTTCTTT
NA,TRBV5-1,NA,TRBJ2-2,CASSARTARMVGELFF,TGCGCCAGCAGCGCCCGGACAGCGCGGATGGTCGGGGAGCTGTTTTTT
NA,TRBV20-1,TRBD2,TRBJ2-1,CSATRWGLADENSYNEQFF,TGCAGTGCCACCCGATGGGGACTAGCGGACGAAAACTCCTACAATGAGCAGTTCTTC
many,TRBV9,TRBD2,TRBJ2-2,CASSVTSGNTGELFF,TGTGCCAGCAGCGTGACTAGCGGTAACACCGGGGAGCTGTTTTTT
NA,TRBV29-1,NA,TRBJ2-7,CSVEEAGRRRAEQYF,TGCAGCGTTGAAGAAGCTGGGAGACGGAGAGCCGAGCAGTACTTC
NA,TRBV9,NA,TRBJ2-2,CASSHRREATGELFF,TGTGCCAGCAGTCACCGGCGGGAAGCTACCGGGGAGCTGTTTTTC
NA,TRBV5-1,TRBD2,TRBJ2-1,CASSLGLAEIDEQFF,TGCGCCAGCAGCTTGGGACTAGCGGAAATCGATGAGCAGTTCTTC
NA,TRBV2,NA,TRBJ1-4,CASSGLTVRSNEKLFF,TGTGCCAGCAGCGGATTGACAGTGCGGTCTAATGAAAAACTGTTTTTT
NA,TRBV15,TRBD2,TRBJ2-1,CATSRDASGGGSYNEQFF,TGTGCCACCAGCAGAGATGCTAGCGGGGGAGGCTCCTACAATGAGCAGTTCTTC
few,TRBV5-1,NA,TRBJ2-3,CASSLGRGYADTQYF,TGCGCCAGCAGCTTGGGTAGGGGCTACGCAGATACGCAGTATTTT
NA,TRBV20-1,TRBD1,TRBJ2-5,CSAMTGNIETQYF,TGCAGTGCGATGACAGGGAACATCGAGACCCAGTACTTC
few,TRBV20-1,NA,TRBJ1-1,CSAARDLNTEAFF,TGCAGTGCGGCCAGGGACCTGAACACTGAAGCTTTCTTT
NA,TRBV7-8,NA,TRBJ1-5,CASSPGEGASQPQHF,TGTGCCAGCAGCCCCGGAGAGGGCGCCTCTCAGCCCCAGCATTTT
few,TRBV5-1,NA,TRBJ2-5,CASSRGRVEETQYF,TGCGCCAGCAGCCGTGGACGGGTCGAGGAGACCCAGTACTTC
NA,TRBV29-1,TRBD2,TRBJ2-1,CSVQRGTGNEQFF,TGCAGCGTTCAGCGGGGTACCGGCAATGAGCAGTTCTTC
NA,TRBV20-1,NA,TRBJ1-5,CSASSYSNQPQHF,TGCAGTGCTAGCAGCTATAGCAATCAGCCCCAGCATTTT
NA,TRBV15,TRBD2,TRBJ2-1,CATSRGTGLAGGGGNEQFF,TGTGCCACCAGCAGAGGGACCGGACTAGCGGGAGGTGGAGGCAATGAGCAGTTCTTC
NA,TRBV4-1,TRBD2,TRBJ2-1,CASSRILAGGYREQFF,TGCGCCAGCAGCCGAATACTAGCGGGAGGGTACAGGGAGCAGTTCTTC
NA,TRBV5-1,TRBD2,TRBJ2-7,CASSLMDAGGSYEQYF,TGCGCCAGCAGCTTGATGGACGCGGGGGGCTCCTACGAGCAGTACTTC
NA,TRBV20-1,TRBD1,TRBJ1-5,CSARSPGQGARNQPQHF,TGCAGTGCTAGATCCCCGGGACAGGGGGCGCGCAATCAGCCCCAGCATTTT
NA,TRBV19,NA,TRBJ2-3,CASRKRANRPSTDTQYF,TGTGCCAGTAGAAAGCGGGCTAACAGGCCTAGCACAGATACGCAGTATTTT
NA,TRBV10-3,NA,TRBJ2-7,CAIGGQNTYEQYF,TGTGCCATCGGAGGGCAGAATACCTACGAGCAGTACTTC